The 5 T cell receptor beta chains given below trace back to one sample, sequenced in a study of T-cell reconstitution after alpha-beta-depleted transplantation in children. Study outcomes and limitations: The origin of alpha-beta T cells about two months after transplant was reportedly several hundred expanded graft clones.

Their cognate antigens are unknown. TCRbeta library preparation incorporated unique molecular identifiers. TCRdb ran MiXCR on the PCR reads and lists one entry per CDR3 protein. The sample holds tens of thousands of distinct CDR3 sequences, 5% to 7% seen once. The specimen comprised peripheral blood, sampled 60 days after TCRalphabeta/CD19-depleted stem cell transplant. Receptor source: a child less than two years old who had a stem cell transplant for acute myeloid leukemia, so the T cells may come from the graft donor.

Comment on this clonotype: This may arise from a read error, as a much more abundant clone is one base away. Because it lacks the conserved phenylalanine or tryptophan at the end, this CDR3 is likely a read error. This rearrangement joins TRBV13 to TRBJ2-1; D gene unclear. Germline loops: CDR1 PRHDT, CDR2 FYEKMQ (reference sequence). Deletions cut 1 base from V and 9 bases from J, with 4 bases between. The CDR3 length is 11 residues. In DNA form, the CDR3 reads TGTGCCAGCAGCTTAGTAGGTGAGCAGTTCTTA. This translates into CASSLVGEQFL.

The sample holds many counts of this clonotype. This chain uses TRBV6-1 with TRBJ2-3; 7 positions match TRBD1. This CDR3 region has 18 residues. Germline CDR1 MNHNS, CDR2 SASEGT. With V trimmed by 5 bases and J by 5 bases, 19 bases remained unmatched. CDR3 nucleotides: TGTGCCAGCAGTCAGTCCGGGATCGGCGAACAGGGGATAGATACGCAGTATTTT. It is translated as CASSQSGIGEQGIDTQYF.

This clonotype was seen at least ten times. The chain couples TRBV7-2 to TRBJ1-5; a possible D gene is TRBD1 (5 bases). From germline, CDR1 is SGHTA and CDR2 FQGNSA. Trimming removed 6 bases from V and 0 bases from J, with 12 bases in between. The CDR3 sequence is 15 residues long. Written as DNA, the CDR3 is TGTGCCAGCAGTCCAGGACACTATAGCAATCAGCCCCAGCATTTT. Its protein product is CASSPGHYSNQPQHF.

This clonotype turned up a few times. The gene calls are TRBV7-6 and TRBJ2-3; D may be TRBD1 or TRBD2 (5 bases each). This CDR3 spans 15 amino acids. The germline CDR1 and CDR2 sequences are SGHVS and FNYEAQ. Between the trimmed V and J ends, which lost 3 bases and 3 bases, there was a span of 13 bases. CDR3: CASSFVGVGTDTQYF. The CDR3 nucleotides are TGTGCCAGCAGCTTCGTGGGGGTGGGGACAGATACGCAGTATTTT.

This clonotype has more than one count but fewer than ten. The V gene is TRBV28, the J gene TRBJ2-5; 8 bases line up with TRBD2. The V and J ends lost 7 bases and 3 bases, in that order; junction bases with no gene match: 7. Germline loops: CDR1 MDHEN, CDR2 SYDVKM. The CDR3 runs to 14 residues. The CDR3 nucleotides read TGTGCCAGCACCGTCGGGGGGGCCAAAGAGACCCAGTACTTC. Translated: CASTVGGAKETQYF.